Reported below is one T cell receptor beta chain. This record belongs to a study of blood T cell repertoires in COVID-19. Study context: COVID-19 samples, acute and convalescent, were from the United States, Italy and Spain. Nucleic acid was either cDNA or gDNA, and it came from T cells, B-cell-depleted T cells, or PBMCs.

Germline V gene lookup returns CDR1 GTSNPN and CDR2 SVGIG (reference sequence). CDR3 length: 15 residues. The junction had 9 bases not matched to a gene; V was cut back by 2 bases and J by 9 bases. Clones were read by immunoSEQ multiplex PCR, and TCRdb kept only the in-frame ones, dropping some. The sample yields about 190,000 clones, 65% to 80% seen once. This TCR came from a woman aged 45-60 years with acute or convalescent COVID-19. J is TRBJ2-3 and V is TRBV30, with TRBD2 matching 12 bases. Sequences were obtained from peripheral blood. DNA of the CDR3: TGTGCCTGGAGTCAGAGTCTAGCGGGGGGGGGAACGCAGTATTTT. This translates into CAWSQSLAGGGTQYF.